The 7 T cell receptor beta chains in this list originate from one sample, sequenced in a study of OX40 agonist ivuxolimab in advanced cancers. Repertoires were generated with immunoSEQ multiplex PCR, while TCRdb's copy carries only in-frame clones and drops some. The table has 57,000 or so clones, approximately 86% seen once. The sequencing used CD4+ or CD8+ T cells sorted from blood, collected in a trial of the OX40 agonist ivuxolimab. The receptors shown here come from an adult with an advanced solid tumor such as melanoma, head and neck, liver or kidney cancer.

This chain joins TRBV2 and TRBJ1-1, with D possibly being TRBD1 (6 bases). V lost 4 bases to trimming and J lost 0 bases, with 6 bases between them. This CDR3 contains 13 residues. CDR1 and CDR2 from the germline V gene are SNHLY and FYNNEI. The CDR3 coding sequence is TGTGCCAGCAGTGGGACAGTGAACACTGAAGCTTTCTTT. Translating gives CASSGTVNTEAFF.

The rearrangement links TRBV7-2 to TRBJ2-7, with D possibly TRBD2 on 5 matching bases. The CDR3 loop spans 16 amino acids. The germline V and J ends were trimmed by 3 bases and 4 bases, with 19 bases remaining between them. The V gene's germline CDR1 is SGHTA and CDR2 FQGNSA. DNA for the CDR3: TGTGCCAGCAGCTTGTTTTCTGGAGGTGGATCGTACGAGCAGTACTTC. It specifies CASSLFSGGGSYEQYF.

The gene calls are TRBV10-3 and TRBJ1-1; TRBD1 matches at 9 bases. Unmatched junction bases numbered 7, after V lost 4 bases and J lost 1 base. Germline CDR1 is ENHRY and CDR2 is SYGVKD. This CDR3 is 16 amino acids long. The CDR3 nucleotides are TGTGCCATCAGTGCGGGACAGGGTCAGGGGAACACTGAAGCTTTCTTT. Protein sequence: CAISAGQGQGNTEAFF.

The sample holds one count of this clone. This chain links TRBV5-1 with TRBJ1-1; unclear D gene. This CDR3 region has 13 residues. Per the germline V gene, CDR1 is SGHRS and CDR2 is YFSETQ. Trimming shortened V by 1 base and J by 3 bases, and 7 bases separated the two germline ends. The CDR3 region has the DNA TGCGCCAGCAGCTTGCGAGGCGACACTGAAGCTTTCTTT. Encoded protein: CASSLRGDTEAFF.

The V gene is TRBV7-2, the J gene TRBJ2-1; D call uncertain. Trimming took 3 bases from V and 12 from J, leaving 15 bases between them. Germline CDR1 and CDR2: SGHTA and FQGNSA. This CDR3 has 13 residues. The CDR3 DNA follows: TGTGCCAGCAGCTTTGGGCCCAGCAACCCGCAGTTCTTC. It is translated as CASSFGPSNPQFF.

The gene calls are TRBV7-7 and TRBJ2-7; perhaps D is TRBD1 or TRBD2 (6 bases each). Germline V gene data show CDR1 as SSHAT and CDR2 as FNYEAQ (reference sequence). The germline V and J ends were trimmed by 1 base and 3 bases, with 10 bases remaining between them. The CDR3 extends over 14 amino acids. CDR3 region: CASSLGRGGYEQYF. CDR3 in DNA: TGTGCCAGCAGCTTAGGCAGGGGAGGCTACGAGCAGTACTTC.

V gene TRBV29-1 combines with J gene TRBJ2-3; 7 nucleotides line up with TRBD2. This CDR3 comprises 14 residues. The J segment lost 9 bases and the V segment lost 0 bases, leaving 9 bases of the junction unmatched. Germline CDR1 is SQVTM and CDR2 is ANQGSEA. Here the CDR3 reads CSVEDLYMGGTQYF. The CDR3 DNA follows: TGCAGCGTTGAAGATCTTTATATGGGGGGGACGCAGTATTTT.